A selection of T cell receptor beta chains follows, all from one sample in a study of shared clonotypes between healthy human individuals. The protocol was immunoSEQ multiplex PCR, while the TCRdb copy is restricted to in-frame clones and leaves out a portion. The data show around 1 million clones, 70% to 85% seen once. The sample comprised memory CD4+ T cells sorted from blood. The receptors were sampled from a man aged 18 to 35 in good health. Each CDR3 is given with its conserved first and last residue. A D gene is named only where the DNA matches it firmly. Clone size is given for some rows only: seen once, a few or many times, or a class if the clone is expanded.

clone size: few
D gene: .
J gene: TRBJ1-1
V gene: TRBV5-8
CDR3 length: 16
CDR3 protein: CASPWWFGVEDTEAFF
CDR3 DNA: TGTGCCAGCCCATGGTGGTTTGGGGTCGAGGACACTGAAGCTTTCTTT

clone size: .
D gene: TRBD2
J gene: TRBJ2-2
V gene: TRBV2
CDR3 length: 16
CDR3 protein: CASISSGRIGTGELFF
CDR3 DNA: TGTGCCAGCATTAGTAGCGGGAGAATAGGCACCGGGGAGCTGTTTTTT

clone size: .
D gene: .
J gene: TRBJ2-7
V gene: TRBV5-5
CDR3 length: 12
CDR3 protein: CASSSWGSEQYF
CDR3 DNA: TGTGCCAGCAGCTCTTGGGGGAGCGAGCAGTACTTC

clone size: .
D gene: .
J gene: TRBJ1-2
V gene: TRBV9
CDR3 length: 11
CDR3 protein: CASSVDGGYTF
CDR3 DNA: TGTGCCAGCAGCGTAGATGGGGGATACACCTTC

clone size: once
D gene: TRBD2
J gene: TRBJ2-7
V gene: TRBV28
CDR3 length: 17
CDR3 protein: CASNGGLAGRRVYEQYF
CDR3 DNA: TGTGCCAGCAATGGGGGACTAGCGGGGCGGCGGGTCTACGAGCAGTACTTC

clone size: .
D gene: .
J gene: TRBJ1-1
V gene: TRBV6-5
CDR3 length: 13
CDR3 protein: CASRGERNTEAFF
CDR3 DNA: TGTGCCAGCAGGGGGGAAAGGAACACTGAAGCTTTCTTT

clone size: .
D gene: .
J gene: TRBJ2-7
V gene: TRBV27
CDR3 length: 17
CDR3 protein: CASSLNSGEYRAYEQYF
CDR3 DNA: TGTGCCAGCAGTTTAAATAGCGGAGAATATCGGGCCTACGAGCAGTACTTC

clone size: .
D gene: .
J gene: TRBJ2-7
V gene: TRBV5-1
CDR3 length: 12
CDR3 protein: CASSFDSYEQYF
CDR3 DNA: TGCGCCAGCAGCTTTGACAGCTACGAGCAGTACTTC

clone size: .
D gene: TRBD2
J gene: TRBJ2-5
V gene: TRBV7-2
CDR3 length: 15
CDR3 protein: CASSLIGGALGTQYF
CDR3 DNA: TGTGCCAGCAGCTTAATCGGGGGGGCCCTGGGGACCCAGTACTTC

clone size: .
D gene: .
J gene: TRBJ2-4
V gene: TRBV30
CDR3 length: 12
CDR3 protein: CAWSGDLNIQYF
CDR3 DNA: TGTGCCTGGAGTGGGGACTTAAACATTCAGTACTTC

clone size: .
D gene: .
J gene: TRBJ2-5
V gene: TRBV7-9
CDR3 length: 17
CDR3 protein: CASSPTGRGAFQETQYF
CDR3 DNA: TGTGCCAGCAGTCCTACTGGCAGGGGGGCCTTTCAAGAGACCCAGTACTTC

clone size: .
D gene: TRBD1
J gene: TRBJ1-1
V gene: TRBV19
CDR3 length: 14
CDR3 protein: CASSKRQGDTEAFF
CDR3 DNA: TGTGCCAGTAGTAAGAGACAGGGAGACACTGAAGCTTTCTTT

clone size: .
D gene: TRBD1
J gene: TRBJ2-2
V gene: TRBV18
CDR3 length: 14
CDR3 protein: CASSPDRSTGELFF
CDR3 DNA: TGTGCCAGCTCACCGGACAGGAGCACCGGGGAGCTGTTTTTT

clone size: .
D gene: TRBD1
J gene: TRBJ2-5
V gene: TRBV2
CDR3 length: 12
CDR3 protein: CASRDRAETQYF
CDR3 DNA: TGTGCCAGTAGGGACAGGGCAGAGACCCAGTACTTC

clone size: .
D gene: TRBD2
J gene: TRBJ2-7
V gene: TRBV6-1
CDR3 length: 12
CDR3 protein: CASSEGGRGQYF
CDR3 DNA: TGTGCCAGCAGTGAAGGAGGGAGGGGGCAGTACTTC

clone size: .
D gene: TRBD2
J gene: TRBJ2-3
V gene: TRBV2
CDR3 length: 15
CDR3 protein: CASKGDGGGSGTQYF
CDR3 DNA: TGTGCCAGCAAAGGAGACGGGGGAGGGTCGGGTACGCAGTATTTT

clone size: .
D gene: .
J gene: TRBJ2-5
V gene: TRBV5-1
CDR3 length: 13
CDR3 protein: CASSAAGEGTQYF
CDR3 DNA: TGCGCCAGCAGCGCCGCAGGGGAAGGGACCCAGTACTTC

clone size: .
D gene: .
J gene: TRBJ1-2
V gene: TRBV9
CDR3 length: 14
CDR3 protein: CASSPTWGLVDYTF
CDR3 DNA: TGTGCCAGCAGCCCGACGTGGGGACTAGTTGACTACACCTTC

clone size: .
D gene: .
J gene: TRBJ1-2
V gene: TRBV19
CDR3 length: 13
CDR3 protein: CASSMGRRYGYTF
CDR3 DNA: TGTGCCAGTAGTATGGGCAGGCGCTATGGCTACACCTTC

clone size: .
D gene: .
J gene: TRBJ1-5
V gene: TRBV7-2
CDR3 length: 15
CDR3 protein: CASSLGPDFNQPQHF
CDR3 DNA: TGTGCCAGCAGCTTAGGCCCGGACTTCAATCAGCCCCAGCATTTT

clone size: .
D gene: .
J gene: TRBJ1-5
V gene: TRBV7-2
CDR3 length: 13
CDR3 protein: CASSLAVNQPQHF
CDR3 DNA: TGTGCCAGCAGCCTGGCCGTCAATCAGCCCCAGCATTTT

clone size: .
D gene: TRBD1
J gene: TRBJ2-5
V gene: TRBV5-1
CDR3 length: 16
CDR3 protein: CASSLGTGRVQETQYF
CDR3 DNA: TGCGCCAGCAGCTTGGGGACAGGGAGAGTTCAGGAGACCCAGTACTTC

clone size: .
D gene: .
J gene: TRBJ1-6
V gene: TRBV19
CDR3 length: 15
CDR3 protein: CASTITGTDNSPLHF
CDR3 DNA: TGTGCCAGTACCATCACAGGGACGGATAATTCACCCCTCCACTTT

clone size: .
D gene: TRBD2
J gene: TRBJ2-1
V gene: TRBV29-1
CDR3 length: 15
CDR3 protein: CSGNAPGGSRNEQFF
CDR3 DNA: TGCAGCGGAAACGCCCCGGGCGGGAGCCGGAATGAGCAGTTCTTC

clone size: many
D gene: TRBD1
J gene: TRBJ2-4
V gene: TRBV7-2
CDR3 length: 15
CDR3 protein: CASSLTWGQFNIQYF
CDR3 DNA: TGTGCCAGCAGCTTAACCTGGGGACAGTTTAACATTCAGTACTTC

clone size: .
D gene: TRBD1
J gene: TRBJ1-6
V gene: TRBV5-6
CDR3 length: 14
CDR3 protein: CASSSDRGLSPLHF
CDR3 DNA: TGTGCCAGCAGTTCCGACAGGGGGCTTTCACCCCTCCACTTT

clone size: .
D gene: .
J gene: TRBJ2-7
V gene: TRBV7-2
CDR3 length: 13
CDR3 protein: CASSLPGAYEQYF
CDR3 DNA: TGTGCCAGCAGCTTACCCGGGGCCTACGAGCAGTACTTC

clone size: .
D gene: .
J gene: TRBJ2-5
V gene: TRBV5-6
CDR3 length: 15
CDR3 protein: CASSLFSGVGETQYF
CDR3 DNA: TGTGCCAGCAGCTTGTTCTCAGGGGTAGGAGAGACCCAGTACTTC

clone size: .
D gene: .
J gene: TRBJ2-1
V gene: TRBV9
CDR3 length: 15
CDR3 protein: CASSVTVNSYNEQFF
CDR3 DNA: TGTGCCAGCAGCGTCACGGTTAACTCCTACAATGAGCAGTTCTTC

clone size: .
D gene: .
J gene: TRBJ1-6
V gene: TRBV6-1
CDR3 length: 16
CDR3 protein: CASSEDEVLSGSPLHF
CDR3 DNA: TGTGCCAGCAGTGAAGACGAGGTTTTAAGTGGATCACCCCTCCACTTT

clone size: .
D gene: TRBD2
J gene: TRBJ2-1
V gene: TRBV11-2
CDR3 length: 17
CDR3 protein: CASTIEWTSGGADEQFF
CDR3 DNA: TGTGCCAGCACCATAGAGTGGACTAGCGGGGGGGCTGATGAGCAGTTCTTC

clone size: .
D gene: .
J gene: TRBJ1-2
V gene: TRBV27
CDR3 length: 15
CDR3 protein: CASTVYPGQNYGYTF
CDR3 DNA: TGTGCCAGCACAGTTTACCCCGGACAGAACTATGGCTACACCTTC

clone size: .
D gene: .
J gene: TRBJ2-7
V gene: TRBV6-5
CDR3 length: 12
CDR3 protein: CASSRQANEQYF
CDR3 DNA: TGTGCCAGCAGTCGACAGGCTAACGAGCAGTACTTC